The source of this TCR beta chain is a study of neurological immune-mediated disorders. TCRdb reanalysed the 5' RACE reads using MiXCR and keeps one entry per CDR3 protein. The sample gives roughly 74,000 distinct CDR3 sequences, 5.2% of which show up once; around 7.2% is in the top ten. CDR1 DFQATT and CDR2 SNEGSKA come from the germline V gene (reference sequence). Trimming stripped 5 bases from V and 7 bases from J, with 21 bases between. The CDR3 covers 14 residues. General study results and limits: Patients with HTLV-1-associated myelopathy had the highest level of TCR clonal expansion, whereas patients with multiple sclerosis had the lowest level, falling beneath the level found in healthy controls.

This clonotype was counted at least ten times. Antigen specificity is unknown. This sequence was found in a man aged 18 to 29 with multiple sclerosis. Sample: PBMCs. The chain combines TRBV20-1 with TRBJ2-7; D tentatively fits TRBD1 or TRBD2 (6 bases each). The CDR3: CSARRGAGGGEQYF. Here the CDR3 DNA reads TGCAGTGCTCGGAGGGGAGCCGGGGGCGGGGAGCAGTACTTC.